What follows are 5 T cell receptor beta chains derived from one specimen sequenced in a study of control samples from healthy donors and cancer patients (TCRdb year 2020). Library construction relied on the immunoSEQ multiplex PCR assay. TCRdb holds this immuneACCESS table with in-frame rearrangements only. Some clones are missing; in checked studies, unresolved V genes explain under half, and the rest has no known cause. The sample table holds about 89,000 clones, of which about 89% were seen once. More than 20% of the sample lies in the top ten. The specimen was blood. These receptors all come from a young man in good health.

This chain uses TRBV6-5 with TRBJ1-2, with D uncertain. V lost 7 bases, J lost 5 bases, and 14 bases lay in between. The germline V gene has CDR1 MNHEY and CDR2 SVGAGI. This CDR3 is 13 amino acids long. The CDR3 DNA sequence: TGTGCCAGCAAAACGGGCCAAGTTTATGGCTACACCTTC. It translates to CASKTGQVYGYTF.

CDR3 loop: CASSLSRGVLETQYF. DNA of the CDR3: TGCGCCAGCAGCTTGTCACGGGGGGTCTTGGAGACCCAGTACTTC. The chain joins TRBV5-1 to TRBJ2-5, with 7 bases identical to TRBD2. V lost 1 base, J lost 5 bases, and 8 bases stayed unmatched. CDR3 size: 15 residues. Per germline, CDR1 SGHRS and CDR2 YFSETQ.

This sequence joins TRBV5-6 and TRBJ2-3; D is ambiguous. The CDR3 consists of 13 residues. The V and J ends lost 4 bases and 2 bases respectively, with 8 bases between them. The germline V gene encodes CDR1 SGHDT and CDR2 YYEEEE. As DNA, the CDR3 is TGTGCCAGCAGCATACAGCACACAGATACGCAGTATTTT. It codes for CASSIQHTDTQYF.

J is TRBJ1-6 and V is TRBV11-2; the match to TRBD1 covers 9 bases. With 7 bases clipped from V and 11 bases from J, the junction kept 12 bases outside the gene matches. The CDR3 has 15 residues. The germline CDR1 and CDR2 sequences are SGHAT and FQNNGV. CDR3 residues: CASTKTGGVLAPLHF. CDR3 nucleotide sequence: TGTGCCAGCACCAAGACAGGGGGGGTTTTGGCACCCCTCCACTTT. Looking up the rest from reference TRBV11-2 and TRBJ1-6 gives the full variable domain: EAGVAQSPRYKIIEKRQSVAFWCNPISGHATLYWYQQILGQGPKLLIQFQNNGVVDDSQLPKDRFSAERLKGVDSTLKIQPAKLEDSAVYLCASTKTGGVLAPLHFGNGTRLTVT.

This rearrangement joins TRBV5-1 to TRBJ2-1; TRBD1 might be the D (5 bases). This CDR3 has 15 amino acids. CDR1 and CDR2 from the germline V gene are SGHRS and YFSETQ. Trimming pared 5 bases from V and 2 bases from J, leaving 14 bases between. In DNA, the CDR3 is TGCGCCAGCAGTCCAGGGAAGGTCACCTACAATGAGCAGTTCTTC. This sequence encodes CASSPGKVTYNEQFF.